A selection of T cell receptor beta chains follows, all from one sample in a study of blood T cell repertoires in COVID-19. Libraries were prepared by immunoSEQ multiplex PCR; TCRdb keeps only in-frame clonotypes and omits some of them. The table lists around 140,000 clones, about 87% of them singletons. Sequencing input: peripheral blood. Source of these receptors: a woman aged 50 to 60 with acute or convalescent COVID-19. CDR3s include the opening cysteine and the closing phenylalanine or tryptophan. D genes are given only for firm matches. Only some rows state a clone size, as once, few, many or a class for expanded clones.

v_call	d_call	j_call	clone_size	cdr3_nt	cdr3_aa
TRBV23-1	TRBD1	TRBJ1-5	-	TGCGCCAGCAGAGACAGGGCGGACAGTCAGCCCCAGCATTTT	CASRDRADSQPQHF
TRBV5-1	-	TRBJ2-4	-	TGCGCCAGCAGCGGCGGGACTGCCACAAAAAACATTCAGTACTTC	CASSGGTATKNIQYF
TRBV5-1	-	TRBJ2-7	-	TGCGCCAGCAGCCCGGCAGAGGGAGTGAGCTACGAGCAGTACTTC	CASSPAEGVSYEQYF
TRBV24-1	-	TRBJ2-5	-	TGTGCCACCAGTGATCCCCTGTCCGTGGAGACCCAGTACTTC	CATSDPLSVETQYF
TRBV18	TRBD1	TRBJ2-7	-	TGTGCCAGCTCACCACCCGCTACAGGGGGCTACGAGCAGTACTTC	CASSPPATGGYEQYF
TRBV3-1/TRBV3-2	-	TRBJ2-6	-	TGTGCCAGCAGCCCTTCTGGGGCCAACGTCCTGACTTTC	CASSPSGANVLTF
TRBV5-6	TRBD1	TRBJ1-4	-	TGTGCCAGCAGCACCCGACAGGGGGCTGGTGAAAAACTGTTTTTT	CASSTRQGAGEKLFF
TRBV9	TRBD1	TRBJ2-1	once	TGTGCCAGCAGCTCTCTACGACAGGGGTGGTCCTACAATGAGCAGTTCTTC	CASSSLRQGWSYNEQFF
TRBV19	TRBD1	TRBJ1-1	-	TGTGCCAGTATGTCGAGCAGGGGGAGAGGAGCTTTCTTT	CASMSSRGRGAFF
TRBV3-1/TRBV3-2	-	TRBJ2-2	-	TGTGCTAGCAGCCAAGGCTTCGGGACTTCTACCGGGGAGCTGTTTTTT	CASSQGFGTSTGELFF
TRBV19	-	TRBJ1-2	-	TGTGCCAGTAGTATTGCGAAGGGGAACTATGGCTACACCTTC	CASSIAKGNYGYTF
TRBV6-1	-	TRBJ2-7	once	TGTGCCAGCAGTGAAGCGACCCAATCCACGGCTAGCCCCTACGAGCAGTACTTC	CASSEATQSTASPYEQYF
TRBV28	-	TRBJ2-3	once	TGTGCCAGTGAGGGTGGGGGCACAGATACGCAGTATTTT	CASEGGGTDTQYF
TRBV9	-	TRBJ1-2	once	TGTGCCAGCAGCAGCTCTCGACAGAGACTTAACTATGGCTACACCTTC	CASSSSRQRLNYGYTF
TRBV2	-	TRBJ1-5	-	TGTGCCAGCAGCGCACAGAATAGCAATCAGCCCCAGCATTTT	CASSAQNSNQPQHF
TRBV6-5	TRBD1	TRBJ1-5	-	TGTGCCAGCAGTTACTCAGCCGGGACAGGGAACCAGCCCCAGCATTTT	CASSYSAGTGNQPQHF
TRBV7-2	-	TRBJ1-1	-	TGTGCCAGCAGCTTAGAGAGGGTCGCCACTGAAGCTTTCTTT	CASSLERVATEAFF
TRBV6-5	TRBD1	TRBJ1-6	-	TGTGCCAGCAGTTACTGGGGGACAGGGGGAGAATCACCCCTCCACTTT	CASSYWGTGGESPLHF